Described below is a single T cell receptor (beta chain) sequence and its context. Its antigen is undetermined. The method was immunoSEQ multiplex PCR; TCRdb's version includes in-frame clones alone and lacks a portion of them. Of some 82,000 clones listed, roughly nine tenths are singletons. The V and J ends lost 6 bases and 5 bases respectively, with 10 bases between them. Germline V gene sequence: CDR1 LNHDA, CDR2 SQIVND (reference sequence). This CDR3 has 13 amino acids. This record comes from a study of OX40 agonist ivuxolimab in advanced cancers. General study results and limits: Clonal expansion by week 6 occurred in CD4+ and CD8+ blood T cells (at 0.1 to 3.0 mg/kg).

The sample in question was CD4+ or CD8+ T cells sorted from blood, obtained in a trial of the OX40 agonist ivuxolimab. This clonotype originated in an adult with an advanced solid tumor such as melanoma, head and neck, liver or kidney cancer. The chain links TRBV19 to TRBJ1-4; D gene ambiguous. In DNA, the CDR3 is TGTGCCAGTAGGGCAGTAGCGAATGAAAAACTGTTTTTT. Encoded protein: CASRAVANEKLFF.